Each of the 8 T cell receptor beta chains below was sequenced from the same sample in a study of identifying expanded T cells in peripheral blood. This table comes from immunoSEQ multiplex PCR, and its TCRdb copy is limited to in-frame clones, with some not included. The table includes some 72,000 clones, approximately 87% detected once. Sequenced sample: blood. All receptors derive from a person aged 18-70 years in good health.

The V gene is TRBV7-2, the J gene TRBJ2-2; no firm D call. Germline loops: CDR1 SGHTA, CDR2 FQGNSA. CDR3 length: 14 residues. With 4 bases removed from V and 2 bases from J, the gap between germline ends came to 8 bases. The CDR3 sequence: CASSSVLNTGELFF. CDR3 DNA: TGTGCCAGCAGCTCGGTTCTCAACACCGGGGAGCTGTTTTTT.

V usage is TRBV4-3 and J usage is TRBJ1-2; D is undetermined. CDR1 LGHNA and CDR2 YSLEER come from the germline V gene. There are 13 residues in the CDR3. Trimming stripped 2 bases from V and 8 bases from J, with 12 bases between. Here the CDR3 reads CASSQTSTGGYTF. DNA for the CDR3: TGCGCCAGCAGCCAAACGAGTACGGGGGGCTACACCTTC.

The rearrangement links TRBV6-6 to TRBJ2-3; 12 bases are a match to TRBD2. The CDR3 spans 16 residues. V trimming: 2 bases; J trimming: 0 bases; junction bases outside the gene matches: 0. The germline V gene encodes CDR1 MNHNY and CDR2 SVGAGI (reference sequence). The CDR3 loop is CASSYGTSGSTDTQYF. The CDR3 DNA sequence: TGTGCCAGCAGTTACGGGACTAGCGGGAGCACAGATACGCAGTATTTT.

This chain joins TRBV29-1 and TRBJ1-2; D not resolved. Trimming removed 1 base from V and 5 bases from J, with 8 bases in between. Germline V CDR1 and CDR2: SQVTM, ANQGSEA. The length of the CDR3 is 12 residues. The CDR3 DNA follows: TGCAGCGTTGAAGGGGGAGATTATGGCTACACCTTC. Translation: CSVEGGDYGYTF.

V usage is TRBV7-8 and J usage is TRBJ2-1; no clear D gene. The CDR3 consists of 14 residues. The germline V gene encodes CDR1 SGHVS and CDR2 FQNEAQ. V lost 4 bases to trimming and J lost 6 bases, with 13 bases between them. CDR3 region: CASSSSQRGNEQFF. The CDR3 coding sequence is TGTGCCAGCAGCTCATCACAGCGAGGCAATGAGCAGTTCTTC.

This chain links TRBV5-1 with TRBJ1-1, with D possibly matching TRBD1 (6 bases). The length of the CDR3 is 17 residues. The V end lost 2 bases, the J end lost 3 bases, and 20 bases lay between the germline ends. From germline, CDR1 is SGHRS and CDR2 YFSETQ. CDR3 amino acids: CASSLTGSRGVDTEAFF. CDR3 in DNA: TGCGCCAGCAGCTTAACAGGGTCGCGGGGTGTGGACACTGAAGCTTTCTTT.

This rearrangement joins TRBV5-4 to TRBJ1-1, with TRBD1 matching over 8 bases. Trimming removed 4 bases from V and 0 bases from J; junction bases left unmatched: 14. This CDR3 is 18 amino acids long. Germline lookup yields CDR1 SGHNT and CDR2 YYREEE (reference sequence). The CDR3: CASSPPSPSDRVNTEAFF. The CDR3 nucleotides read TGTGCCAGCAGCCCACCCTCGCCCTCGGACAGGGTGAACACTGAAGCTTTCTTT.

V usage is TRBV6-1 and J usage is TRBJ2-7; TRBD1 agrees at 8 bases. J was trimmed by 7 bases and V by 3 bases; bases with no gene match: 11. This CDR3 has 15 residues. CDR1 and CDR2 from the germline V gene are MNHNS and SASEGT. The DNA for the CDR3 is TGTGCCAGCAGTGATTCGTGGCAGGGGGCGTATGAGCAGTACTTC. Translating gives CASSDSWQGAYEQYF.